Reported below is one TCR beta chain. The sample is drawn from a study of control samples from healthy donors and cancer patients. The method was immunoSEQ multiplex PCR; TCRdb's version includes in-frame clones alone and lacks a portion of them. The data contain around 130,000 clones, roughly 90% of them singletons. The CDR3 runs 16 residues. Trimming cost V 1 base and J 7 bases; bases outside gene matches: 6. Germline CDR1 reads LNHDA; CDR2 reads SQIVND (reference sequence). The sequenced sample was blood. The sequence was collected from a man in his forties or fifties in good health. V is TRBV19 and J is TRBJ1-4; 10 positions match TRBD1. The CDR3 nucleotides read TGTGCCAGTAGTATAGGTACGGGACAGGGGAGTGAAAAACTGTTTTTT. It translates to CASSIGTGQGSEKLFF.